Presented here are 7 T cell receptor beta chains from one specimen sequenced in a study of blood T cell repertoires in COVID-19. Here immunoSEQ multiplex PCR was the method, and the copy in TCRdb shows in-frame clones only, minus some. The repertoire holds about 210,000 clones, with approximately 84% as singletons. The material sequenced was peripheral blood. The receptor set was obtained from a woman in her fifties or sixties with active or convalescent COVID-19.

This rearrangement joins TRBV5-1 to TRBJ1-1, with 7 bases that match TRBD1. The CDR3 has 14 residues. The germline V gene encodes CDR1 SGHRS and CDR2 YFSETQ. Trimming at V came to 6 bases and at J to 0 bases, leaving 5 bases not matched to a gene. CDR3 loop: CASTSGQVNTEAFF. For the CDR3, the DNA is TGCGCCAGCACCTCCGGACAGGTGAACACTGAAGCTTTCTTT.

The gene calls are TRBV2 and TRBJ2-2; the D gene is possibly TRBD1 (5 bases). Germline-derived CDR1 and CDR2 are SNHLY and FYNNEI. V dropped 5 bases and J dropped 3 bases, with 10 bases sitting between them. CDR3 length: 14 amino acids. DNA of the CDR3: TGTGCCAGCAGTCCCGACAGATACACCGGGGAGCTGTTTTTT. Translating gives CASSPDRYTGELFF. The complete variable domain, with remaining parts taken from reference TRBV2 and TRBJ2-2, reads EPEVTQTPSHQVTQMGQEVILRCVPISNHLYFYWYRQILGQKVEFLVSFYNNEISEKSEIFDDQFSVERPDGSNFTLKIRSTKLEDSAMYFCASSPDRYTGELFFGEGSRLTVL.

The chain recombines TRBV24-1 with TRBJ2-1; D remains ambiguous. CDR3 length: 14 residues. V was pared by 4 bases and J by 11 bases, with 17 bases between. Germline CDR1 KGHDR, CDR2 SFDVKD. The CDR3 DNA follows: TGTGCCACCAGTGAACCCGGTCCCACGAGTAAGCAGTTCTTC. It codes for CATSEPGPTSKQFF.

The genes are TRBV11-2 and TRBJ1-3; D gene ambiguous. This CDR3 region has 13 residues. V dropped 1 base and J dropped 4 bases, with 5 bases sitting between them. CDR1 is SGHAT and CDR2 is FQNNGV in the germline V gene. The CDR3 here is CASSLVSGNTIYF. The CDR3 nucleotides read TGTGCCAGCAGCTTAGTTTCGGGAAACACCATATATTTT.

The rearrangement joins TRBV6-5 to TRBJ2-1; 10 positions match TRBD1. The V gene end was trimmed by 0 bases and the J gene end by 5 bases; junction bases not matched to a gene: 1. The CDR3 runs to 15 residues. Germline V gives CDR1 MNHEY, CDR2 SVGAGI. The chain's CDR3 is CASSYSTGGNNEQFF. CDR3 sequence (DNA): TGTGCCAGCAGTTACTCGACAGGGGGCAACAATGAGCAGTTCTTC.

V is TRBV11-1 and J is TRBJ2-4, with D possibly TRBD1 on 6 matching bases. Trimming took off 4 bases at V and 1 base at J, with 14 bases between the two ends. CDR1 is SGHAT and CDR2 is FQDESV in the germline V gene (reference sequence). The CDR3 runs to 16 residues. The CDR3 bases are TGTGCCAGCAGCTCCCTCCCAACAGGGGCCAAAAACATTCAGTACTTC. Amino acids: CASSSLPTGAKNIQYF.

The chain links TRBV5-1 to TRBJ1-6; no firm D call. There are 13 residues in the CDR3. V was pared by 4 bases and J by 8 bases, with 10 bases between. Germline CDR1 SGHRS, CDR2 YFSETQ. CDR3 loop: CASSRSGDSPLHF. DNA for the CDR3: TGCGCCAGCAGCAGAAGCGGGGATTCACCCCTCCACTTT.